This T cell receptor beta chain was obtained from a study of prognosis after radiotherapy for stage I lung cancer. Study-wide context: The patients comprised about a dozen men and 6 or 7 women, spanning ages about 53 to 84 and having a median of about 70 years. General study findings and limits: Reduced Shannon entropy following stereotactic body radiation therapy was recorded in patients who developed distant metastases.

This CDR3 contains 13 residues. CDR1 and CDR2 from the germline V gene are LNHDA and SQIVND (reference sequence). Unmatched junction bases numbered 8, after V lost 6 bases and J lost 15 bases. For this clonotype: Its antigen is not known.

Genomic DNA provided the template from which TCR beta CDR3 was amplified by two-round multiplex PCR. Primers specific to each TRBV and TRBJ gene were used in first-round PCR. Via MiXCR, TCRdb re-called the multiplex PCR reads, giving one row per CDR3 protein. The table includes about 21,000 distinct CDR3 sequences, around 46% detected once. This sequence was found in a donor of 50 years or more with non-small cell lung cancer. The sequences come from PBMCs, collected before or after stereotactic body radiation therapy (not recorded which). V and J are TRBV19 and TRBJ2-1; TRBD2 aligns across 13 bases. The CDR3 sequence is CASSTGTSGTSFF. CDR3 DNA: TGTGCCAGTAGCACCGGGACTAGCGGGACCTCGTTCTTC.